This TCR beta chain emerged from a study of blood T cells in healthy people across ages. Overall study context: Template switching captured about one barcoded beta molecule per two T cells.

Findings and caveats of the study: A strong correlation was seen between TCR beta diversity and naive T cell percentage.

Through a sample-barcoded 5' primer and a J-beta primer mix, a second PCR was run for roughly 6 to 11 cycles. TCRdb reprocessed the 5' RACE reads with MiXCR, giving one entry per CDR3 protein. In the table there are around 1,500,000 distinct CDR3 sequences, under 30% of which are singletons. At least 6 million PBMCs were isolated per sample. A minimum of 5 micrograms of total RNA was extracted per sample. This clonotype was counted only a few times. The target antigen is unknown. Germline V CDR1 and CDR2: SNHLY, FYNNEI. J was trimmed by 6 bases and V by 8 bases; bases with no gene match: 8. The CDR3 runs 13 residues.

Sequences were obtained from blood. This TCR came from a woman aged 30 to 39 in good health. The V and J genes are TRBV2 and TRBJ2-5; 8 bases are a match to TRBD1. CDR3: CASGVDRGQTQYF. CDR3 nucleotides: TGTGCCAGCGGTGTAGACAGGGGACAGACCCAGTACTTC.